One sample yielded the 24 T cell receptor beta chains listed below, sequenced in a study of CD8 T cells in Susac syndrome. Random hexamers were used to reverse transcribe about 0.5 to 1 ug of RNA. From the immunoSEQ multiplex PCR reads, TCRdb called clonotypes with MiXCR, one entry per CDR3 protein. The table has about 280,000 distinct CDR3 sequences, roughly 84% seen once. Sequencing input: CD8+ T cells from PBMCs. The receptors derive from a human donor with multiple sclerosis.

This clonotype has just one count. V and J are TRBV3-1 and TRBJ2-3; 7 bases map to TRBD2. CDR3 size: 15 residues. The J segment lost 4 bases and the V segment lost 4 bases, leaving 8 bases of the junction unmatched. Per germline, CDR1 LGHDT and CDR2 YNNKEL (reference sequence). CDR3 bases: TGTGCCAGCAGCCCCTTGGGGGGGTCGGCAGATACGCAGTATTTT. Protein product: CASSPLGGSADTQYF.

The chain employs TRBV25-1 and TRBJ2-7; no definite D call. Trimming removed 3 bases at V and 9 bases at J, with 12 bases between. The length of the CDR3 is 12 residues. Germline V gene sequence: CDR1 MGHDK, CDR2 SYGVNS. The CDR3 reads CASSDIFGVQYF. The CDR3 coding sequence is TGTGCCAGCAGTGATATTTTTGGCGTGCAGTACTTC.

The CDR3 sequence is CASSLGLAGGPYTGELFF. DNA for the CDR3: TGTGCCAGCAGCCTAGGACTAGCGGGAGGGCCTTACACCGGGGAGCTGTTTTTT. The rearrangement joins TRBV9 to TRBJ2-2; 15 positions agree with TRBD2. V gave up 4 bases and J gave up 3 bases; unmatched junction bases: 7. This CDR3 spans 18 amino acids. Germline-derived CDR1 and CDR2 are SGDLS and YYNGEE.

This clonotype appeared once. The chain recombines TRBV28 with TRBJ1-4, with D perhaps TRBD1 (5 bases). With 3 bases removed from V and 6 bases from J, the gap between germline ends came to 32 bases. The CDR3 length is 21 residues. From germline, CDR1 is MDHEN and CDR2 SYDVKM. The chain's CDR3 is CASSFTAATIQGELHDEKLFF. Written as DNA, the CDR3 is TGTGCCAGCAGTTTTACGGCAGCTACAATCCAGGGTGAGCTCCACGATGAAAAACTGTTTTTT.

The chain links TRBV30 to TRBJ2-1; 7 bases map to TRBD2. This CDR3 spans 14 amino acids. The germline V gene encodes CDR1 GTSNPN and CDR2 SVGIG (reference sequence). V gave up 7 bases and J gave up 4 bases; unmatched junction bases: 10. Written as DNA, the CDR3 is TGTGCCTTGGGGGGGAGGGCGGCTTACAATGAGCAGTTCTTC. It encodes CALGGRAAYNEQFF.

The rearrangement links TRBV12-3 or TRBV12-4 to TRBJ1-1; D unresolved. Trimming took 6 bases from V and 1 from J, leaving 9 bases between them. The CDR3 length is 13 residues. The CDR3 loop reads CASSHAGNTEAFF. The DNA of the CDR3 is TGTGCCAGCAGCCACGCGGGGAACACTGAAGCTTTCTTT.

The CDR3 sequence: CASRTRDSTGELFF. The CDR3 nucleotides are TGTGCCAGCAGGACCCGGGACAGCACCGGGGAGCTGTTTTTT. The gene calls are TRBV6-5 and TRBJ2-2, with 7 nucleotides matching TRBD1. The CDR3 loop spans 14 amino acids. V shed 6 bases and J 4 bases; nucleotides not matched to a gene: 5. Per the germline V gene, CDR1 is MNHEY and CDR2 is SVGAGI.

The genes are TRBV20-1 and TRBJ1-4; D is undetermined. Between the trimmed V and J ends, which lost 0 bases and 6 bases, there was a span of 8 bases. The germline V gene has CDR1 DFQATT and CDR2 SNEGSKA (reference sequence). The CDR3 runs to 13 residues. CDR3 DNA: TGCAGTGCTAGAGACAGTCGAGATGAAAAACTGTTTTTT. Protein sequence: CSARDSRDEKLFF.

V usage is TRBV7-2 and J usage is TRBJ1-5, with TRBD1 as a possible D gene (6 bases). Germline loops: CDR1 SGHTA, CDR2 FQGNSA. Between the trimmed V and J ends, which lost 7 bases and 4 bases, there was a span of 14 bases. CDR3 length: 14 amino acids. In DNA form, the CDR3 reads TGTGCCAGCACCGCACGAGGGGGAAATCAGCCCCAGCATTTT. Its translation: CASTARGGNQPQHF.

This rearrangement joins TRBV19 to TRBJ2-1, with 9 bases identical to TRBD2. Germline V gene data show CDR1 as LNHDA and CDR2 as SQIVND (reference sequence). The CDR3 is 14 amino acids. V shed 8 bases and J 0 bases; nucleotides not matched to a gene: 2. The chain's CDR3 is CASLAGDSYNEQFF. Here the CDR3 DNA reads TGTGCCAGTTTAGCGGGAGACTCCTACAATGAGCAGTTCTTC.

A single count supports this clonotype. The chain links TRBV3-1 to TRBJ1-5; D remains ambiguous. The germline V gene encodes CDR1 LGHDT and CDR2 YNNKEL (reference sequence). Trimming took off 0 bases at V and 4 bases at J, with 10 bases between the two ends. The CDR3 extends over 15 amino acids. CDR3 bases: TGTGCCAGCAGCCAAGATGGAGGCAGAAATCAGCCCCAGCATTTT. Translating it yields CASSQDGGRNQPQHF. Full variable domain (outside the CDR3, taken from reference TRBV3-1 and TRBJ1-5): DTAVSQTPKYLVTQMGNDKSIKCEQNLGHDTMYWYKQDSKKFLKIMFSYNNKELIINETVPNRFSPKSPDKAHLNLHINSLELGDSAVYFCASSQDGGRNQPQHFGDGTRLSIL.

The chain recombines TRBV11-3 with TRBJ1-2; 10 nucleotides align to TRBD1. The V and J ends lost 5 bases and 4 bases, in that order; junction bases with no gene match: 4. Germline CDR1 is SGHNT and CDR2 is YENEEA. This CDR3 contains 14 residues. Written as DNA, the CDR3 is TGTGCCAGCAGCCAGAGGACAGGGGGCTATGGCTACACCTTC. This translates into CASSQRTGGYGYTF. The variable domain in full, completed from reference TRBV11-3 and TRBJ1-2, reads EAGVVQSPRYKIIEKKQPVAFWCNPISGHNTLYWYLQNLGQGPELLIRYENEEAVDDSQLPKDRFSAERLKGVDSTLKIQPAELGDSAVYLCASSQRTGGYGYTFGSGTRLTVV.

About this clonotype: The CDR3 does not end in the conserved phenylalanine or tryptophan, so this is likely a read error. The rearrangement links TRBV7-9 to TRBJ2-7; tentatively, D is TRBD1 (5 bases). The V end lost 4 bases, the J end lost 8 bases, and 12 bases lay between the germline ends. This CDR3 contains 12 residues. CDR1 is SEHNR and CDR2 is FQNEAQ in the germline V gene (reference sequence). The CDR3 reads CASSSRVWKQYL. As DNA, the CDR3 is TGTGCCAGCAGCTCCAGGGTATGGAAGCAGTACCTC.

This chain links TRBV28 with TRBJ1-5, with TRBD1 matching over 8 bases. Germline CDR1 is MDHEN and CDR2 is SYDVKM. The junction had 4 bases not matched to a gene; V was cut back by 6 bases and J by 3 bases. CDR3 length: 14 residues. CDR3 in amino acids: CASRLTGANQPQHF. Here the CDR3 DNA reads TGTGCCAGCAGATTGACAGGGGCCAATCAGCCCCAGCATTTT.

The chain is built from TRBV29-1 and TRBJ2-1; D perhaps matches TRBD2 (7 bases). The CDR3 has 10 residues. Trimming took off 6 bases at V and 12 bases at J, with 12 bases between the two ends. CDR1 SQVTM and CDR2 ANQGSEA come from the germline V gene. Written as DNA, the CDR3 is TGCAGCGTCCCCGGGGGGCCGCAGTTCTTC. Its protein is CSVPGGPQFF.

This clonotype was seen only a few times. The chain employs TRBV11-2 and TRBJ2-1; D is uncertain. V was pared by 2 bases and J by 6 bases, with 8 bases between. The CDR3 length is 13 residues. Looked up from germline, CDR1 is SGHAT and CDR2 is FQNNGV. CDR3 amino acids: CASSLWEFNEQFF. CDR3 bases: TGTGCCAGCAGCTTATGGGAATTCAATGAGCAGTTCTTC.

Concerning this clonotype itself: A read error may produce the germline difference seen at one junction end. CDR3 amino acids: CASSEVNTGELFF. The CDR3 DNA is TGTGCCAGCAGCGAAGTGAACACCGGGGAGCTGTTTTTT. The chain joins TRBV6-1 to TRBJ2-2; D is uncertain. The length of the CDR3 is 13 residues. Per the germline V gene, CDR1 is MNHNS and CDR2 is SASEGT.

This rearrangement joins TRBV12-3 or TRBV12-4 to TRBJ2-7, with D perhaps assigned TRBD1 or TRBD2 (5 bases each). Between the trimmed V and J ends, which lost 8 bases and 3 bases, there was a span of 20 bases. This CDR3 comprises 15 residues. The CDR3 nucleotides are TGTGCCAGCGCCCTTGAGGGGTTGGTCTTCTACGAGCAGTACTTC. Amino acid sequence: CASALEGLVFYEQYF.

V is TRBV7-9 and J is TRBJ2-7, with 10 bases fitting TRBD2. The CDR3 runs to 15 residues. The germline V gene has CDR1 SEHNR and CDR2 FQNEAQ (reference sequence). With 1 base clipped from V and 3 bases from J, the junction kept 3 bases outside the gene matches. CDR3 coding DNA: TGTGCCAGCAGCTTAGGGACTAGCGGAAACTACGAGCAGTACTTC. Its translation is CASSLGTSGNYEQYF.

This chain links TRBV30 with TRBJ2-3, with 13 bases fitting TRBD2. CDR3 length: 17 amino acids. The J segment lost 5 bases and the V segment lost 7 bases, leaving 15 bases of the junction unmatched. Germline CDR1 GTSNPN, CDR2 SVGIG (reference sequence). The CDR3 is CASTTSGRPLGEDTQYF. The CDR3 bases are TGTGCCTCTACGACTAGCGGGAGGCCCTTAGGAGAAGATACGCAGTATTTT.

J is TRBJ2-1 and V is TRBV24-1; D is tentatively TRBD1 or TRBD2 (5 bases each). Deletions cut 2 bases from V and 8 bases from J, with 15 bases between. Germline CDR1 and CDR2: KGHDR and SFDVKD. This CDR3 contains 15 residues. In DNA form, the CDR3 reads TGTGCCACCAGTGATTCCAACTGGGACGCCGATGAGCAGTTCTTC. Encoded protein: CATSDSNWDADEQFF.

The V and J genes are TRBV4-1 and TRBJ1-4; no clear D gene. The CDR3 totals 16 residues. CDR1 is MGHRA and CDR2 is YSYEKL in the germline V gene. Deletions cut 3 bases from V and 3 bases from J, with 14 bases between. The CDR3 is CASSQPPGEANEKLFF. The CDR3 nucleotides read TGCGCCAGCAGCCAGCCTCCGGGAGAAGCTAATGAAAAACTGTTTTTT.

The chain recombines TRBV19 with TRBJ1-1, with D unresolved. Trimming took 4 bases from V and 11 from J, leaving 11 bases between them. The CDR3 loop spans 11 amino acids. Germline CDR1 LNHDA, CDR2 SQIVND (reference sequence). CDR3 DNA: TGTGCCAGTAGTAAGAAGGAGAAGGCTTTCTTT. It encodes CASSKKEKAFF.

The J gene is TRBJ2-3, the V gene TRBV7-3; 8 nucleotides line up with TRBD2. The CDR3 consists of 12 residues. With 5 bases clipped from V and 8 bases from J, the junction kept 3 bases outside the gene matches. Germline V gene lookup returns CDR1 SGHTA and CDR2 FQGTGA. The CDR3 DNA follows: TGTGCCAGCAGCACAACTAGCGGTACGCAGTATTTT. Translation: CASSTTSGTQYF.